This T cell receptor beta chain was profiled in a study of T cell responses to AZD1222 COVID-19 vaccine (dated by TCRdb to 2020 to 2023). Notes on the research overall: AZD1222 recipients whose second dose came at about 4 weeks and those whose second dose came at about 12 weeks were combined into one group, since spike-specific TCR depth and breadth did not differ between the two schedules. TCR sequencing was performed for about 250 trial participants, of whom roughly 200 were given two doses of AZD1222 and approximately 25 were given two doses of MenACWY control vaccine. Enrollment into the trials was organized by age into subgroups of 18-55, 56-69 and 70-plus years, and those subgroups contained about 150, 27 and 61 TCR-sequenced participants, respectively.

Taken with the paper, the label for time point translates to: baseline before first vaccination. The vaccinee samples were drawn from two UK trials, COV001 and COV002, one of which was a single-blind randomized controlled phase 2/3 trial testing AZD1222 (ChAdOx1 nCoV-19) in healthy adults. For TCRbeta chain sequencing, PBMC samples from trial participants were taken at day 0 and at day 28 after the second dose. The CDR3 regions of human TCRbeta chains were analyzed by immunosequencing. The study's processing was this. TCRs in the repertoires were matched against a reference library of SARS-CoV-2-specific TCRs that had been generated with the MIRA antigen-specificity platform. Breadth meant the fraction of unique TCRs that were SARS-CoV-2-associated, whereas depth meant the fraction of total T cells that were SARS-CoV-2-associated. Using the MIRA data, each spike-specific TCR was assigned both to the spike region to which the TCR was reactive and to a CD4 or CD8 class. Log10-transformed breadth and depth values were compared by one-way ANOVA with Sidak's multiple comparisons tests. Drawn from immuneACCESS, this table holds only the in-frame rearrangements with V and J called that TCRdb kept. Clones are partly lost; checked studies trace under half to an unresolved V gene and leave the rest unexplained. The V and J calls and clone size come from that table; D and trimming were worked out from the DNA. This sample has some 140,000 clones in its table, and approximately 90% of those were observed once. The top ten hold 5.5% of the sample.

V is pared back by 5 bases and J by 4 bases, with 21 bases lying between the germline termini. The germline V gene gives CDR1 as MDHEN and CDR2 as SYDVKM. Including the terminal cysteine and phenylalanine, the CDR3 comprises 17 residues. Kept here is only the CDR3 DNA, which spans 51 bases and is read in frame from base 1. To note about this clone: There is no known antigen for this receptor. No much larger clone exists at a distance of one base, and base qualities are not known.

Paper-wide results and their limitations: Conclusions about previously exposed vaccinees are limited, since just a handful of AZD1222 recipients were seropositive for SARS-CoV-2 at baseline. Participants were mostly white British, with more females than males. The authors suggested clonal diversity may have been underestimated. A significant rise in spike-specific TCR breadth and depth was observed after two AZD1222 doses relative to day 0 and relative to MenACWY recipients. Reportedly, close to half of the unique spike-specific TCRs recognized epitopes lying outside the regions that are mutated in the B.1.351 and B.1.1.7 variants. Because no day 14 peak-response samples were available, repertoires were characterized only after the peak T cell response. In the small 56-69-year group, the increase in depth fell short of significance, most likely because of low power. CD4 TCRs associated with the vaccine covered the entire spike protein, and the dominant responses were in regions 160-218 and 743-854.

Recombination joined TRBV28 with TRBJ1-5; TRBD1 is a weak D gene call, 5 bases matching. The origin of this receptor is an adult in good health. The sample was peripheral blood, taken on day 0 of AZD1222 vaccination. The CDR3 here reads CASSTFNRSSWNQPQHF. In nucleotide form, the sequence is TGTGCCAGCAGTACCTTTAACAGGAGTTCGTGGAATCAGCCCCAGCATTTT.